This TCR beta chain is drawn from a study of T cells after yellow fever vaccination. Study-wide findings and caveats: Most primary-vaccination clones recurred post-booster (roughly 96% CD4, around 90% CD8). A minor fraction of clonotypes spanned both CD4 and CD8 compartments. Abundant clonotypes from the bulk population could get into FACS-sorted repertoires as contaminants.

Production of TCR cDNA was by 5'RACE template switching, which also added a universal primer site and UMIs. MiXCR was run by TCRdb on the 5' RACE reads, yielding one entry per CDR3 protein. This sample yields a few hundred thousand distinct CDR3 sequences, of which around 16% are seen a single time; 15% to 20% belongs to the top ten. The V gene's germline CDR1 is SGHVS and CDR2 FNYEAQ. V lost 2 bases to trimming and J lost 3 bases, with 9 bases between them. The CDR3 extends over 14 amino acids. A word on this clonotype: Its antigen remains unidentified.

The V call is TRBV7-6, the J call TRBJ2-3, with D possibly TRBD1 on 6 matching bases. The clonotype was recovered from a young man who received the YFV17D yellow fever vaccine. The material sequenced was PBMCs, taken 4 to 6 days after the first yellow fever vaccination. CDR3 coding DNA: TGTGCCAGCAGCTTAAACAGGGCGACAGATACGCAGTATTTT. This codes for CASSLNRATDTQYF.